Listed below are T cell receptor beta chains from one sample, sequenced in a study of beta chain features in type 1 diabetes. TCRdb keeps only in-frame clones here, not all; method: immunoSEQ multiplex PCR. This table has about 160,000 clones, about 9.4% appearing once. Sequencing used central memory CD4+ T cells from blood. Every receptor here comes from a young man with type 1 diabetes. Both conserved end residues are part of each CDR3. The order of the fields is J gene, D gene, clone size, V gene, CDR3 length, CDR3 protein, CDR3 DNA. The D gene is left open where the match is weak. Only some rows state a clone size, as once, few, many or a class for expanded clones.

J: TRBJ1-4; D: TRBD1; size: -; V: TRBV11-2; length: 12; CDR3: CASSTGNEKLFF; DNA: TGTGCCAGCTCGACAGGGAATGAAAAACTGTTTTTT
J: TRBJ1-5; D: -; size: few; V: TRBV29-1; length: 13; CDR3: CSVGEGPNQPQHF; DNA: TGCAGCGTTGGGGAGGGGCCCAATCAGCCCCAGCATTTT
J: TRBJ2-7; D: -; size: -; V: TRBV18; length: 14; CDR3: CASSPLSGFYEQYF; DNA: TGTGCCAGCTCACCGCTATCAGGCTTCTACGAGCAGTACTTC
J: TRBJ2-6; D: -; size: -; V: TRBV5-1; length: 18; CDR3: CASSLAQAGSSGANVLTF; DNA: TGCGCCAGCAGCTTGGCCCAGGCAGGCTCGTCTGGGGCCAACGTCCTGACTTTC
J: TRBJ1-1; D: TRBD1; size: -; V: TRBV6-1; length: 15; CDR3: CASSRTVDRGTEAFF; DNA: TGTGCCAGCAGTCGGACCGTGGACAGGGGAACTGAAGCTTTCTTT
J: TRBJ2-7; D: -; size: -; V: TRBV14; length: 16; CDR3: CASSQDQGGAPFEQYF; DNA: TGTGCCAGCAGCCAAGATCAGGGCGGGGCACCCTTCGAGCAGTACTTC
J: TRBJ2-3; D: TRBD2; size: few; V: TRBV4-3; length: 16; CDR3: CASSQVGAGAGDTQYF; DNA: TGCGCCAGCAGCCAAGTCGGGGCGGGAGCGGGAGATACGCAGTATTTT
J: TRBJ2-1; D: -; size: -; V: TRBV29-1; length: 14; CDR3: CSVGRPGISNEQFF; DNA: TGCAGCGTTGGAAGGCCCGGGATCTCGAATGAGCAGTTCTTC
J: TRBJ2-3; D: -; size: -; V: TRBV7-9; length: 14; CDR3: CASSPQGTSDTQYF; DNA: TGTGCCAGCAGCCCACAGGGTACCAGCGATACGCAGTATTTT
J: TRBJ2-1; D: -; size: -; V: TRBV7-8; length: 17; CDR3: CASSAGFAGSSYNEQFF; DNA: TGTGCCAGCAGCGCCGGGTTCGCGGGGAGCTCCTACAATGAGCAGTTCTTC
J: TRBJ2-1; D: -; size: many; V: TRBV29-1; length: 12; CDR3: CSVEKGGQEQFF; DNA: TGCAGCGTCGAAAAGGGGGGACAGGAGCAGTTCTTC
J: TRBJ2-5; D: -; size: -; V: TRBV28; length: 15; CDR3: CASSFVARGEETQYF; DNA: TGTGCCAGCAGTTTTGTCGCCAGGGGGGAAGAGACCCAGTACTTC
J: TRBJ2-5; D: -; size: many; V: TRBV29-1; length: 12; CDR3: CSVRVPVETQYF; DNA: TGCAGCGTTCGAGTGCCGGTGGAGACCCAGTACTTC
J: TRBJ2-2; D: -; size: -; V: TRBV28; length: 14; CDR3: CASSDYANTGELFF; DNA: TGTGCCAGCTCTGACTACGCGAACACCGGGGAGCTGTTTTTT
J: TRBJ2-1; D: -; size: -; V: TRBV13; length: 12; CDR3: CASSPTGIEQFF; DNA: TGTGCCAGCAGCCCTACAGGAATTGAGCAGTTCTTC
J: TRBJ1-2; D: TRBD1; size: -; V: TRBV7-9; length: 15; CDR3: CASSRGQALNYGYTF; DNA: TGTGCCAGCAGCCGCGGACAGGCGCTTAACTATGGCTACACCTTC
J: TRBJ1-1; D: -; size: once; V: TRBV5-1; length: 17; CDR3: CASSRSVGGSEDGEAFF; DNA: TGCGCCAGCAGCAGATCTGTTGGGGGCTCTGAGGACGGTGAAGCTTTCTTT
J: TRBJ1-1; D: TRBD1; size: -; V: TRBV6-6; length: 15; CDR3: CASSYIGGGQLEAFF; DNA: TGTGCCAGCAGTTACATAGGGGGCGGCCAACTTGAAGCTTTCTTT
J: TRBJ2-3; D: -; size: -; V: TRBV29-1; length: 11; CDR3: CSGTSTDTQYF; DNA: TGCAGCGGGACTAGCACAGATACGCAGTATTTT
J: TRBJ2-1; D: -; size: -; V: TRBV4-3; length: 15; CDR3: CASSQGWAARNEQFF; DNA: TGCGCCAGCAGCCAAGGTTGGGCTGCGCGAAATGAGCAGTTCTTC
J: TRBJ1-2; D: -; size: -; V: TRBV6-5; length: 13; CDR3: CASSPAQLYGYTF; DNA: TGTGCCAGCAGTCCTGCACAGCTCTATGGCTACACCTTC
J: TRBJ2-3; D: TRBD2; size: -; V: TRBV29-1; length: 17; CDR3: CSVEDAGTSGTTDTQYF; DNA: TGCAGCGTTGAAGACGCCGGGACTAGCGGGACCACAGATACGCAGTATTTT
J: TRBJ1-5; D: -; size: few; V: TRBV5-1; length: 14; CDR3: CASSLTGLNQPQHF; DNA: TGCGCCAGCAGCTTGACAGGCCTCAATCAGCCCCAGCATTTT
J: TRBJ2-1; D: -; size: -; V: TRBV27; length: 14; CDR3: CASSVSGSYNEQFF; DNA: TGTGCCAGCAGTGTTAGCGGCTCCTACAATGAGCAGTTCTTC
J: TRBJ2-1; D: TRBD2; size: few; V: TRBV10-3; length: 14; CDR3: CAIGLATEGNEQFF; DNA: TGTGCCATCGGACTAGCCACCGAAGGGAATGAGCAGTTCTTC
J: TRBJ2-2; D: -; size: few; V: TRBV27; length: 15; CDR3: CASRLAGQRSGELFF; DNA: TGTGCCAGCCGTCTTGCGGGGCAGCGGTCCGGGGAGCTGTTTTTT
J: TRBJ1-5; D: -; size: -; V: TRBV5-4; length: 16; CDR3: CASSLYPGGGDQPQHF; DNA: TGTGCCAGCAGCTTGTATCCGGGAGGCGGGGATCAGCCCCAGCATTTT
J: TRBJ1-4; D: TRBD1; size: few; V: TRBV6-6; length: 13; CDR3: CASTGQNNEKLFF; DNA: TGTGCCAGCACGGGACAGAATAATGAAAAACTGTTTTTT
J: TRBJ2-1; D: -; size: many; V: TRBV15; length: 14; CDR3: CATSRGVPGNEQFF; DNA: TGTGCCACCAGCAGAGGCGTACCAGGCAATGAGCAGTTCTTC
J: TRBJ1-2; D: -; size: few; V: TRBV4-2; length: 16; CDR3: CASSRGEVGSNYGYTF; DNA: TGTGCCAGCAGCCGGGGGGAGGTAGGCAGCAACTATGGCTACACCTTC
J: TRBJ2-5; D: TRBD2; size: -; V: TRBV28; length: 16; CDR3: CASSLPLAGLEETQYF; DNA: TGTGCCAGCAGCCTTCCCCTAGCGGGCCTGGAAGAGACCCAGTACTTC
J: TRBJ1-4; D: TRBD1; size: -; V: TRBV7-2; length: 15; CDR3: CASSLRQGTSGKLFF; DNA: TGTGCCAGCAGCCTGCGACAGGGAACATCAGGAAAACTGTTTTTT
J: TRBJ2-7; D: TRBD1; size: few; V: TRBV5-1; length: 12; CDR3: CASSGQGYEQYF; DNA: TGCGCCAGCTCGGGACAGGGCTACGAGCAGTACTTC
J: TRBJ1-5; D: -; size: few; V: TRBV6-5; length: 13; CDR3: CASSATIGQPQHF; DNA: TGTGCCAGCAGTGCTACCATTGGTCAGCCCCAGCATTTT
J: TRBJ2-2; D: TRBD2; size: -; V: TRBV11-2; length: 14; CDR3: CASSGSGIAGELFF; DNA: TGTGCCAGCAGCGGGAGCGGGATCGCCGGGGAGCTGTTTTTT
J: TRBJ2-5; D: -; size: few; V: TRBV4-2; length: 16; CDR3: CASSQEVSGLQETQYF; DNA: TGTGCCAGCAGCCAAGAAGTTAGCGGTCTACAAGAGACCCAGTACTTC
J: TRBJ2-1; D: TRBD2; size: few; V: TRBV9; length: 15; CDR3: CASSASGSGNNEQFF; DNA: TGTGCCAGCAGCGCTAGCGGGAGTGGAAACAATGAGCAGTTCTTC